This T cell receptor beta chain was sequenced in a study of CD8 T cells in Susac syndrome. Study-wide context: Among the Susac syndrome patients sequenced, over five had active disease and roughly 8 were in remission. Patients with Susac syndrome were therapy-naive, on corticosteroids, or on intravenous immunoglobulin alone at the time that blood was drawn.

With random hexamers, reverse transcription was performed on about 0.5 to 1 ug of RNA. The amplification used immunoSEQ multiplex PCR on TCR beta CDR3; it spanned 54 Vbeta and 13 Jbeta. Each CDR3 protein gets one entry after TCRdb re-called the immunoSEQ multiplex PCR reads with MiXCR. The sample lists under 85,000 distinct CDR3 sequences, roughly 92% occurring once. The CDR3 extends over 12 amino acids. Trimming cost V 4 bases and J 5 bases, with 8 bases left between them. Germline-derived CDR1 and CDR2 are ENHRY and SYGVKD. The authors carried out high-throughput sequencing of TCR beta. They applied it to CD8+ and CD4+ T cells obtained from blood.

The gene calls are TRBV10-3 and TRBJ1-1; a possible D gene is TRBD1 (6 bases). The receptor was derived from a human donor with Susac syndrome. What was sequenced was CD8+ T cells from PBMCs. CDR3 sequence reads: CAISAGETEAFF. Here the CDR3 DNA reads TGTGCCATCAGTGCAGGGGAGACTGAAGCTTTCTTT.